The entry below describes one TCR beta chain. No antigen is known for it. These data are taken from a study of graft-versus-host responses after intestinal transplantation. Background on the study: Recipients obtained multivisceral, liver-intestinal, or isolated intestinal transplants. Anti-thymocyte globulin served as induction for all recipients, who then took tacrolimus and steroids for about 3 years. Study-wide findings and caveats: Early after transplant, HvG clones declined as circulating GvH clones peaked. High graft-versus-host to host-versus-graft clonal ratios were seen in allografts of patients with graft-donor T cell macrochimerism.

The method was immunoSEQ multiplex PCR; TCRdb's version includes in-frame clones alone and lacks a portion of them. Of around 110,000 clones listed, over 75% were seen once; the top ten hold roughly 0.17%. The sample here was unstimulated CD4+ T cells sorted from spleen or lymph node cells, taken before intestinal transplant. The source is a human donor who received an intestinal transplant.

The CDR3 loop reads CASSLLAGDLSGELFF. The CDR3 bases are TGTGCCAGCAGTTTATTGGCGGGGGATCTCTCCGGGGAGCTGTTTTTT. The chain couples TRBV27 to TRBJ2-2, with TRBD2 matching over 7 bases. After removal of 1 base from V and 6 bases from J, the junction contained 8 bases not matched to a gene. This CDR3 region has 16 residues. CDR1 is MNHEY, CDR2 SMNVEV, per germline (reference sequence).